This T cell receptor (beta chain) stems from a study of T cell responses to AZD1222 COVID-19 vaccine. Generated by immunoSEQ multiplex PCR, the TCRdb table keeps only in-frame clones and is missing some. The table lists tens of thousands of clones, approximately 90% of them singletons. Study results and caveats: Baseline testing showed seropositivity in only a handful of AZD1222 recipients.

V was trimmed by 3 bases and J by 4 bases, leaving 15 bases between them. This CDR3 comprises 15 residues. The V gene's germline CDR1 is SGHTA and CDR2 FQGNSA. Points on this clone: What it binds is unknown.

This receptor was identified in an adult who received the AZD1222 COVID-19 vaccine. The V and J genes are TRBV7-2 and TRBJ1-2; D possibly corresponds to TRBD1 (5 bases). The sequencing used peripheral blood, collected 28 days after the second AZD1222 dose. CDR3 nucleotides: TGTGCCAGCAGCTTGTCCCGGGACCGGTTCTATGGCTACACCTTC. It codes for CASSLSRDRFYGYTF. The full variable domain, in which reference TRBV7-2 and TRBJ1-2 provide the parts outside the CDR3, is GAGVSQSPSNKVTEKGKDVELRCDPISGHTALYWYRQSLGQGLEFLIYFQGNSAPDKSGLPSDRFSAERTGGSVSTLTIQRTQQEDSAVYLCASSLSRDRFYGYTFGSGTRLTVV.